This TCR beta chain was sequenced during a study of T cell repertoires in cytomegalovirus infection. Study as a whole: Indicated by public TCR beta signatures were CMV infection and matching HLA type. Regarding the study as a whole: Across the ex vivo response, the dominant clonotypes were HLA-C-restricted CMV-specific TCR beta clonotypes. The cumulative frequency of public TCR beta families identified carriers of CMV plus the relevant HLA.

TCRdb redid the calling of the reads with MiXCR, one entry per CDR3 protein. Of fewer than 250,000 distinct CDR3 sequences listed, approximately 13% are singletons. In its sample, this clonotype was seen many times. Its matching antigen is unknown. Sequenced: PBMCs. This TCR was recovered from a human donor in good health (CMV status not recorded). Some clones in this sample may be carry-over from other donors' samples.

The CDR3 is CATHQGSSEQYF. The CDR3 nucleotides are TGTGCCACCCACCAGGGATCGAGCGAGCAGTACTTC. V and J are TRBV6-1 and TRBJ2-7, with D possibly being TRBD1 (5 bases). Germline V gene lookup returns CDR1 MNHNS and CDR2 SASEGT. This CDR3 region has 12 residues. V lost 10 bases to trimming and J lost 6 bases, with 16 bases between them.